Below, 21 T cell receptor beta chains from the same sample are listed, as sequenced in a study of shared clonotypes between healthy human individuals. The method was immunoSEQ multiplex PCR; TCRdb's version includes in-frame clones alone and lacks a portion of them. Of about 1 million clones listed, more than 65% were seen once; the top ten hold about 1.5%. The source material was memory CD4+ T cells sorted from blood. Subset defined: CD45RA-negative fraction. The receptors stem from a man aged 18-30 years in good health.

This sequence joins TRBV5-1 and TRBJ1-1; possibly TRBD1 for D (5 bases). This CDR3 has 15 residues. Trimming pared 4 bases from V and 2 bases from J, leaving 15 bases between. Per germline, CDR1 SGHRS and CDR2 YFSETQ. DNA for the CDR3: TGCGCCAGCAGCCCTGGGACGGGGGGAAACACTGAAGCTTTCTTT. It translates to CASSPGTGGNTEAFF.

A word on this clone: A far larger clone is just one base off, so this is likely a read error. The sample contains more than one DNA sequence encoding this CDR3. The chain uses TRBV7-2 and TRBJ2-3, with D possibly being TRBD1 (5 bases). CDR1 and CDR2 from the germline V gene are SGHTA and FQGNSA. The CDR3 is 14 residues long. Trimming cost V 5 bases and J 3 bases, with 12 bases left between them. CDR3 bases: TGTGCCAGCAGCCCTGGGGCAGGAACAGATACGCAGTATTTT. It specifies CASSPGAGTDTQYF.

The sample holds one count of this clone. The chain employs TRBV6-5 and TRBJ2-2, with D tentatively TRBD1 (6 bases). V was cut by 11 bases and J by 0 bases, with 10 bases left in between. The CDR3 is 13 residues long. In germline, CDR1 is MNHEY, CDR2 SVGAGI. The CDR3 DNA reads TGTGCCGCGACAGGTGCGAACACCGGGGAGCTGTTTTTT. It yields the protein CAATGANTGELFF.

In regard to this clone: A read error is possible here, since a much larger clone lies one base away. This chain links TRBV4-2 with TRBJ1-5, with 8 bases lining up with TRBD1. The J call could be wrong; TRBJ2-3 is a better fit for the DNA end. This CDR3 region has 17 residues. Germline CDR1 is LGHNA and CDR2 is YNFKEQ. The CDR3 sequence is CASSHADRGGSNQPQYF. CDR3 nucleotides: TGTGCCAGCAGCCATGCCGACAGGGGTGGTAGCAATCAGCCCCAGTATTTT.

The chain has TRBV21-1 and TRBJ1-2; TRBD1, the table's D call, was not compared with the DNA. TRBV21-1 is a known pseudogene. The CDR3 loop spans 14 amino acids. The CDR3 reads CASSKAAGKNGYTF. CDR3 coding DNA: TGTGCCAGCAGCAAAGCGGCAGGAAAGAATGGCTACACCTTC.

The rearrangement uses TRBV2 and TRBJ1-3, with 10 bases aligning to TRBD1. The germline CDR1 and CDR2 sequences are SNHLY and FYNNEI. The CDR3 totals 17 residues. J gave up 0 bases and V 4 bases, and 6 bases lay outside the gene matches. The CDR3 region is CASSVRQGATSGNTIYF. The CDR3 DNA reads as TGTGCCAGCAGTGTTAGACAGGGGGCGACCTCTGGAAACACCATATATTTT.

As to this clone: Other DNA sequences in this specimen translate into the identical CDR3. The rearrangement links TRBV5-1 to TRBJ1-1; D is perhaps TRBD1 (6 bases). The V gene's germline CDR1 is SGHRS and CDR2 YFSETQ. The V and J ends lost 1 base and 4 bases respectively, with 11 bases between them. CDR3 length: 14 residues. The CDR3 region is CASSLTGLSTEAFF. In DNA, the CDR3 is TGCGCCAGCAGCTTGACAGGGTTGAGCACTGAAGCTTTCTTT.

This clone came up a few times. The DNA of the CDR3 is TGTGCCAGCAGCTCCCGGGGGGATCAGACAGATACGCAGTATTTT. Translated, it gives CASSSRGDQTDTQYF. This chain joins TRBV7-3 and TRBJ2-3, with 7 bases matching TRBD2. Germline CDR1 is SGHTA and CDR2 is FQGTGA. The CDR3 length is 15 residues. The V gene end was trimmed by 4 bases and the J gene end by 3 bases; junction bases not matched to a gene: 7.

The J gene is TRBJ1-2, the V gene TRBV4-3, with 12 bases identical to TRBD1. The CDR3 has 19 amino acids. The germline V gene encodes CDR1 LGHNA and CDR2 YSLEER. Trimming cost V 0 bases and J 4 bases; bases outside gene matches: 12. CDR3 DNA sequence: TGCGCCAGCAGCCAAGATCTCCTGGGGACAGGGGGCGCGAGCTATGGCTACACCTTC. Encoded protein: CASSQDLLGTGGASYGYTF.

This clone was seen only once. The rearrangement joins TRBV11-2 to TRBJ2-2; 9 positions match TRBD2. V was pared by 1 base and J by 3 bases, with 9 bases of the junction left unmatched. Germline CDR1 is SGHAT and CDR2 is FQNNGV. The CDR3 covers 18 residues. The CDR3 spells CASSLVGWRTSDTGELFF. The CDR3 DNA reads as TGTGCCAGCAGCTTAGTAGGGTGGAGGACTAGCGACACCGGGGAGCTGTTTTTT.

The chain carries TRBV18 and TRBJ2-5; the D gene is possibly TRBD1 (6 bases). This CDR3 has 14 amino acids. Germline V gene data show CDR1 as KGHSH and CDR2 as LQKENI. The V end was cut by 3 bases, the J end by 7 bases, with 15 bases between. The CDR3 region has the DNA TGTGCCAGCTCACCTCAGGGGACGGCAAGGACCCAGTACTTC. Its protein product is CASSPQGTARTQYF.

CDR3 residues: CASSSPAMGTYEQYF. CDR3 coding DNA: TGTGCCAGCAGCTCACCGGCTATGGGGACCTACGAGCAGTACTTC. This chain uses TRBV11-2 with TRBJ2-7; D not resolved. The CDR3 consists of 15 residues. Germline CDR1 and CDR2: SGHAT and FQNNGV. V was trimmed by 4 bases and J by 2 bases, leaving 15 bases between them.

The chain combines TRBV11-3 with TRBJ2-1, with a possible D match to TRBD2 (6 bases). There are 16 residues in the CDR3. Trimming stripped 1 base from V and 3 bases from J, with 13 bases between. Per the germline V gene, CDR1 is SGHNT and CDR2 is YENEEA. This chain's CDR3 is CASSLVSGGGYNEQFF. The CDR3 nucleotides are TGTGCCAGCAGCTTAGTGTCCGGGGGAGGCTACAATGAGCAGTTCTTC. The full variable domain, its missing parts supplied by reference TRBV11-3 and TRBJ2-1, is EAGVVQSPRYKIIEKKQPVAFWCNPISGHNTLYWYLQNLGQGPELLIRYENEEAVDDSQLPKDRFSAERLKGVDSTLKIQPAELGDSAVYLCASSLVSGGGYNEQFFGPGTRLTVL.

V usage is TRBV10-3 and J usage is TRBJ2-3; 7 bases map to TRBD1. CDR3 length: 15 amino acids. Germline trimming cut 3 bases from V and 2 bases from J; bases unmatched to any gene: 5. The germline CDR1 and CDR2 sequences are ENHRY and SYGVKD. DNA of the CDR3: TGTGCCATCAGTGAAGACAGGGTCTCCACAGATACGCAGTATTTT. Amino acid sequence: CAISEDRVSTDTQYF.

This chain uses TRBV27 with TRBJ2-3, with D possibly called TRBD1 or TRBD2 (6 bases each). V lost 10 bases to trimming and J lost 3 bases, with 20 bases between them. CDR3 length equals 15 residues. From germline, CDR1 is MNHEY and CDR2 SMNVEV (reference sequence). CDR3 in DNA: TGTGCCACCTCCCCCGGGGGCGATCGGACAGATACGCAGTATTTT. This codes for CATSPGGDRTDTQYF.

This chain uses TRBV5-1 with TRBJ2-7; D unclear. The CDR3 is 14 amino acids. Germline loops: CDR1 SGHRS, CDR2 YFSETQ. V was clipped by 4 bases and J by 0 bases, with 11 bases between them. CDR3 in amino acids: CASSVTSNSYEQYF. The CDR3 region has the DNA TGCGCCAGCAGCGTGACCAGTAACTCCTACGAGCAGTACTTC. Looking up the rest from reference TRBV5-1 and TRBJ2-7 gives the full variable domain: KAGVTQTPRYLIKTRGQQVTLSCSPISGHRSVSWYQQTPGQGLQFLFEYFSETQRNKGNFPGRFSGRQFSNSRSEMNVSTLELGDSALYLCASSVTSNSYEQYFGPGTRLTVT.

V is TRBV5-1 and J is TRBJ2-2; no reliable D call. V lost 4 bases, J lost 6 bases, and 10 bases lay in between. Per the germline V gene, CDR1 is SGHRS and CDR2 is YFSETQ. The CDR3 sequence is 13 residues long. The CDR3 spells CASSLQLAGELFF. The CDR3 nucleotides are TGCGCCAGCAGCCTGCAATTAGCCGGGGAGCTGTTTTTT.

The chain employs TRBV10-1 and TRBJ2-4; unclear D gene. The V end lost 3 bases, the J end lost 0 bases, and 9 bases lay between the germline ends. This CDR3 region has 15 residues. Germline V lookup: CDR1 WNHNN, CDR2 SYGVQD (reference sequence). Here the CDR3 reads CASSDGGGAKNIQYF. The CDR3 DNA sequence: TGCGCCAGCAGTGACGGCGGCGGAGCCAAAAACATTCAGTACTTC.

V and J are TRBV7-2 and TRBJ2-7, with 7 bases that match TRBD1. CDR1 is SGHTA, CDR2 FQGNSA, per germline. The CDR3 runs 17 residues. Trimming at V came to 2 bases and at J to 4 bases, leaving 14 bases not matched to a gene. The CDR3 sequence: CASSLKLNWDRKYEQYF. DNA for the CDR3: TGTGCCAGCAGCTTAAAGCTAAACTGGGACAGAAAATACGAGCAGTACTTC.

The rearrangement uses TRBV2 and TRBJ2-1, with 10 bases fitting TRBD2. J lost 9 bases, V lost 2 bases, and 10 bases had no gene match. The CDR3 spans 16 residues. From germline, CDR1 is SNHLY and CDR2 FYNNEI. The CDR3 coding sequence is TGTGCCAGCAGTGAATCGCTTCTAGCGGGAGTAGGTGAGCAGTTCTTC. Its protein is CASSESLLAGVGEQFF.

This clone was seen just once. The chain recombines TRBV5-5 with TRBJ2-7; D gene ambiguous. Trimming took off 2 bases at V and 5 bases at J, with 11 bases between the two ends. This CDR3 comprises 13 residues. The germline CDR1 and CDR2 sequences are SGHKS and YYEKEE (reference sequence). As DNA, the CDR3 is TGTGCCAGCAGCTTCTTGGAGATCAACGAGCAGTACTTC. Amino acids: CASSFLEINEQYF. Variable domain in full (rest from reference TRBV5-5 and TRBJ2-7): DAGVTQSPTHLIKTRGQQVTLRCSPISGHKSVSWYQQVLGQGPQFIFQYYEKEERGRGNFPDRFSARQFPNYSSELNVNALLLGDSALYLCASSFLEINEQYFGPGTRLTVT.